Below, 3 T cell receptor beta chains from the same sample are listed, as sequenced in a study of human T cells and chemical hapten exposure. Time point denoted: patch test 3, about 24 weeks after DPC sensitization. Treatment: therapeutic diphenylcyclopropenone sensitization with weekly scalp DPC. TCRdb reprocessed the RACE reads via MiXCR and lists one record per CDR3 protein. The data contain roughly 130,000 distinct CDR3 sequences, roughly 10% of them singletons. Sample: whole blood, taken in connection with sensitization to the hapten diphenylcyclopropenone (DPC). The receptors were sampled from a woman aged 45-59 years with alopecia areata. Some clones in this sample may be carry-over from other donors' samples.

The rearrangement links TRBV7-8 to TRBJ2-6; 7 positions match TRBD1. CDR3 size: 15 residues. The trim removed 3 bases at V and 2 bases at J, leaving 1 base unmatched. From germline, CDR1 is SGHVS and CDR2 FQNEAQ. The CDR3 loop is CASSFDRAGANVLTF. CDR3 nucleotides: TGTGCCAGCAGCTTTGACAGGGCTGGGGCCAACGTCCTGACTTTC. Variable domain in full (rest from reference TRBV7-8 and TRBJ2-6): GAGVSQSPRYKVAKRGQDVALRCDPISGHVSLFWYQQALGQGPEFLTYFQNEAQLDKSGLPSDRFFAERPEGSVSTLKIQRTQQEDSAVYLCASSFDRAGANVLTFGAGSRLTVL.

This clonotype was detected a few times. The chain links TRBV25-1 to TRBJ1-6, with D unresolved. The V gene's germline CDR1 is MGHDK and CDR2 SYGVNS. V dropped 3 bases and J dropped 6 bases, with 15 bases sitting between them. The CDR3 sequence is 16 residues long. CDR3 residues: CASSDTVFRSNSPLHF. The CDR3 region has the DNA TGTGCCAGCAGTGACACCGTCTTCCGCTCTAATTCACCCCTCCACTTT.

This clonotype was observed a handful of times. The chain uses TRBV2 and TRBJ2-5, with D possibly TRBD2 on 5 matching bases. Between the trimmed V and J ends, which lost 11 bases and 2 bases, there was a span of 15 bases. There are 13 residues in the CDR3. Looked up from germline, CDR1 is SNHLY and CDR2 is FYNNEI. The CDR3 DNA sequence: TGTGCCGGCAACTTAGCGCCTCAAGAGACCCAGTACTTC. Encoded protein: CAGNLAPQETQYF.